This TCR beta chain is drawn from a study of PD-L1 blockade in urothelial cancer. Study context: Patients with male sex and bladder-origin urothelial cancer accounted for most of the roughly 29 enrolled. Enrolled patients had been treated previously with 0 to 3 chemotherapy regimens. The median T cell count in blood samples was roughly 140,000.

Between 1 and 8 samples per patient were obtained, pretreatment and on-treatment. Germline CDR1 and CDR2: KGHSH and LQKENI. The CDR3 runs 17 residues. The V and J ends lost 3 bases and 7 bases respectively, with 22 bases between them. The method was immunoSEQ multiplex PCR; TCRdb's version includes in-frame clones alone and lacks a portion of them. The sample shows some 29,000 clones, 87% of them seen only once. The sample here was PBMCs, taken around atezolizumab (anti-PD-L1) treatment. This chain uses TRBV18 with TRBJ2-1; D not resolved. This TCR was recovered from a man aged 45-65 years with urothelial cancer. Here the CDR3 reads CASSPNSWQVERNEQFF. For the CDR3, the DNA is TGTGCCAGCTCACCTAACTCTTGGCAGGTCGAGAGAAATGAGCAGTTCTTC.